This paragraph covers one T cell receptor beta chain sequence. Antigen unknown. This entry belongs to a study of shared clonotypes between healthy human individuals. Points from the study as a whole: Non-shared clonotypes showed lower generation probabilities than clonotypes common to all four donors.

Using immunoSEQ multiplex PCR, the repertoire was profiled, and TCRdb retains in-frame clones only, with some absent. The sample lists around 1.4 million clones, around 98.5% occurring once. V was pared by 1 base and J by 6 bases, with 3 bases between. The CDR3 runs 12 residues. Germline V gene data show CDR1 as KGHSH and CDR2 as LQKENI. The chain carries TRBV18 and TRBJ2-2; D not certain. Sequenced sample: naive CD4+ T cells sorted from blood. The subset: CD45RA+ positively selected. The sequence was obtained from a young man in good health. CDR3 protein: CASSPHPGELFF. The CDR3 region has the DNA TGTGCCAGCTCACCACATCCCGGGGAGCTGTTTTTT.